This TCR beta chain derives from a study of OX40 agonist ivuxolimab in advanced cancers. Study overall: Patients assigned to dose escalation were diagnosed with hepatocellular carcinoma, melanoma, renal cell or head and neck cancer. Among those enrolled, mean age was about 62 years (range roughly 20 to 79) and 75% to 85% were male.

The germline V gene encodes CDR1 SEHNR and CDR2 FQNEAQ (reference sequence). V lost 5 bases and J lost 7, with 18 bases in between. This CDR3 is 15 amino acids long. A single count supports this clone. The antigen remains unidentified. This table comes from immunoSEQ multiplex PCR, and its TCRdb copy is limited to in-frame clones, with some not included. The table records tens of thousands of clones, 85% to 90% of them present only once. Study-level results: Some nonresponders additionally presented with little normalized T-cell clonal expansion.

The chain joins TRBV7-9 to TRBJ2-1, with D possibly matching TRBD2 (5 bases). The specimen was CD4+ or CD8+ T cells sorted from blood, collected in a trial of the OX40 agonist ivuxolimab. The receptor's source is an adult with an advanced solid tumor such as melanoma, head and neck, liver or kidney cancer. In DNA, the CDR3 is TGTGCCAGCAGCCCCCGAGGACTGGTCCTGAATGAGCAGTTCTTC. Protein: CASSPRGLVLNEQFF.